This TCR beta chain was documented in a study of blood T cell repertoires in COVID-19. Across the whole study: From T cells, B-cell-depleted T cells, or PBMCs came the material, which was cDNA or gDNA.

Trimming took off 6 bases at V and 4 bases at J, with 10 bases between the two ends. Germline loops: CDR1 MRHNA, CDR2 SNTAGT. The CDR3 spans 14 residues. In the original analysis: Amplification with reference gene primers provided the estimates of nucleated cell counts. TCRdb keeps only in-frame clones here, not all; method: immunoSEQ multiplex PCR. V, J and clone size reflect that table, while D and trimming were determined from the DNA. Seen here are some 60,000 clones, about 83% observed once, and the top ten hold roughly 10%. This clone appeared a single time. The Seattle site enrolled patients during active infection and followed them longitudinally.

The source of this sequence is a middle-aged man with COVID-19, enrolled during active disease. The sample taken for sequencing was peripheral blood. The V call is TRBV6-4, the J call TRBJ1-6, with D possibly being TRBD1 (6 bases). DNA of the CDR3: TGTGCCAGCAGCCCGGACAGTTATAATTCACCCCTCCACTTT. Residues: CASSPDSYNSPLHF.